Listed here is a single TCR beta chain. This sample stems from a study of human T cells and chemical hapten exposure. Overall study: Per-sample TCR yield variation was attributed mainly to small pooled library volume differences.

Unfractionated whole blood yielded the extracted total RNA. Individual cDNA molecules had unique molecular identifiers attached to them by the library. Using its own MiXCR run on the reads, TCRdb lists one record per CDR3 protein. The sample contains about 120,000 distinct CDR3 sequences, about 8.9% of which appear only once. The V gene end was trimmed by 0 bases and the J gene end by 5 bases; junction bases not matched to a gene: 14. The CDR3 has 19 amino acids. The germline CDR1 and CDR2 sequences are SEHNR and FQNEAQ (reference sequence). Specimen: whole blood. The TCR originated in a human donor in good health. Some clones in this sample may be carry-over from other donors' samples. The chain couples TRBV7-9 to TRBJ2-5; 11 bases match TRBD2. As DNA, the CDR3 is TGTGCCAGCAGCTTAGCGACTAGCGGGACTCCCCTTACCAGGGAGACCCAGTACTTC. Its translation: CASSLATSGTPLTRETQYF.